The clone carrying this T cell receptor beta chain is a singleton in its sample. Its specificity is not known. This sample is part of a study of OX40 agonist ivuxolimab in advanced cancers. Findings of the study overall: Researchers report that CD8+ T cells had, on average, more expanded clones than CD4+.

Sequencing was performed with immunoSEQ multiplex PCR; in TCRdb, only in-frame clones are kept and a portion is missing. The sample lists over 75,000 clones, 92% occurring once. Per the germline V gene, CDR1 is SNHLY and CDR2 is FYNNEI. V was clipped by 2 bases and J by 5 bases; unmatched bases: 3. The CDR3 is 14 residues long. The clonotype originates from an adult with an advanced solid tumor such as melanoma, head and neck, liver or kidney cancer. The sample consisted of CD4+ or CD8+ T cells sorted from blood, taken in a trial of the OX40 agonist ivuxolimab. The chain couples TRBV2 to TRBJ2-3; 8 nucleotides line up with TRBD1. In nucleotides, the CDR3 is TGTGCCAGCAGTGAACAGGGGGCATTAGATACGCAGTATTTT. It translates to CASSEQGALDTQYF.